This TCR beta chain was sequenced for a study of breast tumors, draining lymph nodes, adjacent tissues. The lymph nodes were axillary draining lymph nodes from breast cancer patients. MiXCR was run by TCRdb on the multiplex PCR reads, yielding one entry per CDR3 protein. Altogether over 200,000 distinct CDR3 sequences are present, about a third being singletons, with the ten largest covering 1.1% to 1.5%. With regard to this clonotype: Its antigen is not known.

Study results and caveats: Tumor and nontumor repertoires were significantly more similar in luminal-like than in basal-like breast cancer. Tumor repertoires ranked between lymph nodes and nontumor tissue in diversity, with V and J gene preferences. Tumor T cell lymph node origin was a supported hypothesis, not proven. The data were judged consistent with most tumor T cells coming from lymph node and expanding in tumor.

This receptor was obtained from a female donor with breast cancer. Some clones in this sample may be carry-over from other donors' samples. The sample consisted of axillary lymph node tissue.

CDR3 residues: CASSFPVGMGTEAFF. DNA of the CDR3: TGTGCCAGCAGTTTCCCAGTGGGTATGGGCACTGAAGCTTTCTTT. The V call is TRBV27, the J call TRBJ1-1; no clear D. From germline, CDR1 is MNHEY and CDR2 SMNVEV (reference sequence). The CDR3 contains 15 residues. The ends were cut back, 3 bases at V and 4 bases at J, with 15 bases in the middle.